These T cell receptor beta chains were read from a single sample in a study of early T cells in non-severe SARS-CoV-2 infection. Via MiXCR, TCRdb re-called the 5' RACE reads, giving one row per CDR3 protein. The sample holds around 48,000 distinct CDR3 sequences, less than 15% seen once. Specimen: whole blood. Receptors originate from an adult who was a healthcare worker with PCR-confirmed SARS-CoV-2 infection or an uninfected control (not recorded which). The CDR3 runs from the conserved cysteine through the conserved F or W. The order of the fields is J gene, V gene, clone size, D gene, CDR3 protein, CDR3 DNA. A D gene is named only where the DNA matches it firmly. Clone sizes are given selectively: once, few, many, or a class where the clone is expanded.

>TRBJ2-3|TRBV12-3/TRBV12-4|many|.
CASSLRDGLSTDTQYF
TGTGCCAGCAGTTTACGGGACGGACTAAGCACAGATACGCAGTATTTT
>TRBJ1-2|TRBV14|many|.
CASSQRGVGPNYGYTF
TGTGCCAGCAGCCAGAGAGGGGTTGGGCCTAACTATGGCTACACCTTC
>TRBJ2-1|TRBV12-3/TRBV12-4|many|.
CASTFGVVTYNEQFF
TGTGCCAGCACTTTCGGGGTGGTGACCTACAATGAGCAGTTCTTC
>TRBJ1-4|TRBV6-4|many|.
CASMIKIRETNEKLFF
TGTGCCAGCATGATCAAGATCCGGGAAACTAATGAAAAACTGTTTTTT
>TRBJ1-2|TRBV27|many|.
CASRGVYGYTF
TGTGCCAGCAGGGGGGTCTATGGCTACACCTTC
>TRBJ1-5|TRBV12-3/TRBV12-4|few|TRBD1
CASRTGQGGNQPQHF
TGTGCCAGCAGGACCGGACAGGGCGGCAATCAGCCCCAGCATTTT
>TRBJ1-4|TRBV4-1|few|TRBD1
CASSRTGVKATNEKLFF
TGCGCCAGCAGCCGGACAGGGGTGAAGGCAACTAATGAAAAACTGTTTTTT
>TRBJ1-2|TRBV7-2|few|.
CASSDYGYTF
TGTGCCAGCAGCGATTATGGCTACACCTTC
>TRBJ2-1|TRBV6-5|.|.
CASSLDRHNEQFF
TGTGCCAGCAGCCTCGACAGGCACAATGAGCAGTTCTTC
>TRBJ2-2|TRBV7-9|few|.
CASSLRGYTGELFF
TGTGCCAGCAGCTTAAGGGGCTACACCGGGGAGCTGTTTTTT
>TRBJ2-1|TRBV28|few|TRBD2
CASTRTSGRTEQFF
TGTGCCAGCACCCGGACTAGCGGGAGGACCGAGCAGTTCTTC
>TRBJ2-3|TRBV20-1|.|TRBD2
CSARDSWLAGGDTQYF
TGCAGTGCTAGAGATAGCTGGCTAGCGGGGGGGGATACGCAGTATTTT
>TRBJ1-6|TRBV27|many|.
CASSLSVPGTYNSPLHF
TGTGCCAGCAGTTTATCTGTACCAGGGACCTATAATTCACCCCTCCACTTT
>TRBJ2-2|TRBV7-9|once|.
CASSQDRGPGELFF
TGTGCCAGCAGCCAAGATAGAGGCCCCGGGGAGCTGTTTTTT
>TRBJ1-2|TRBV7-9|many|.
CASSLTTAGRDGYTF
TGTGCCAGCAGCTTAACTACGGCGGGGCGCGATGGCTACACCTTC
>TRBJ1-2|TRBV18|.|TRBD1
CASSPGQGADYGYTF
TGTGCCAGCTCACCCGGACAGGGGGCAGACTATGGCTACACCTTC
>TRBJ2-7|TRBV5-1|.|TRBD1
CASSGGQNYEQYF
TGCGCCAGCAGCGGGGGACAGAACTACGAGCAGTACTTC
>TRBJ2-7|TRBV2|few|TRBD1
CASRPGDSYEQYF
TGTGCCAGCAGGCCCGGGGACAGCTACGAGCAGTACTTC
>TRBJ2-3|TRBV11-1|few|.
CASSLLADTQYF
TGTGCCAGCAGCCTTCTAGCGGATACGCAGTATTTT
>TRBJ1-1|TRBV25-1|many|TRBD1
CASSRDRTNTEAFF
TGTGCCAGCAGTAGGGACAGGACGAACACTGAAGCTTTCTTT
>TRBJ2-1|TRBV3-1|.|TRBD2
CASRGREKGNEQFF
TGTGCCAGCAGGGGGCGGGAGAAGGGAAATGAGCAGTTCTTC
>TRBJ1-1|TRBV28|few|.
CASSPLRALTEAFF
TGTGCCAGCAGTCCCCTTCGGGCCCTCACTGAAGCTTTCTTT
>TRBJ2-1|TRBV2|few|.
CASSESYRNEQFF
TGTGCCAGCAGTGAATCATATCGTAATGAGCAGTTCTTC
>TRBJ2-3|TRBV5-5|many|.
CASSLGPTDTQYF
TGTGCCAGCAGCTTGGGACCCACAGATACGCAGTATTTT
>TRBJ1-1|TRBV29-1|many|TRBD1
CSGQGGSEAFF
TGCAGCGGACAGGGGGGGTCTGAAGCTTTCTTT
>TRBJ1-5|TRBV7-2|many|.
CASSLRAPMPGPQHF
TGTGCCAGCAGCCTCCGGGCCCCGATGCCCGGGCCCCAGCATTTT
>TRBJ2-1|TRBV20-1|many|TRBD1
CSARDLTGETNEQFF
TGCAGTGCTAGAGATCTTACAGGGGAAACTAATGAGCAGTTCTTC
>TRBJ1-1|TRBV10-2|few|.
CASSLPGSTEAFF
TGCGCCAGCAGCCTACCGGGATCCACTGAAGCTTTCTTT
>TRBJ2-5|TRBV29-1|many|.
CSVETGRGETQYF
TGCAGCGTTGAGACAGGGCGGGGAGAGACCCAGTACTTC
>TRBJ2-5|TRBV20-1|many|.
CSAIGGRQETQYF
TGCAGTGCTATAGGTGGCAGACAAGAGACCCAGTACTTC
>TRBJ2-3|TRBV27|many|TRBD2
CASRGTRRGVTDTQYF
TGTGCCAGCAGGGGGACTAGGCGGGGAGTCACAGATACGCAGTATTTT
>TRBJ2-2|TRBV3-1|many|.
CASSIPGTTNTGELFF
TGTGCCAGCAGTATCCCCGGGACAACGAACACCGGGGAGCTGTTTTTT
>TRBJ2-6|TRBV7-3|many|.
CASSLSGLSGANVLTF
TGTGCCAGCAGCTTAAGCGGCCTCTCTGGGGCCAACGTCCTGACTTTC
>TRBJ1-1|TRBV4-1|many|TRBD1
CASSQDGAGGGTEAFF
TGCGCCAGCAGCCAAGACGGGGCAGGGGGAGGCACTGAAGCTTTCTTT
>TRBJ2-7|TRBV5-5|.|.
CASLPSESSYEQYF
TGTGCCAGCCTCCCAAGCGAAAGCTCCTACGAGCAGTACTTC
>TRBJ2-1|TRBV24-1|few|.
CATSDGAASSYNEQFF
TGTGCCACCAGTGATGGAGCAGCGAGCTCCTACAATGAGCAGTTCTTC
>TRBJ2-7|TRBV7-9|many|.
CASSLFDEQYF
TGTGCCAGCAGCTTATTCGACGAGCAGTACTTC
>TRBJ2-5|TRBV11-2|many|TRBD2
CASSSIGEGLGETQYF
TGTGCCAGCAGCTCGATCGGGGAGGGTTTAGGAGAGACCCAGTACTTC
>TRBJ2-3|TRBV29-1|.|.
CSVGSSPDTQYF
TGCAGCGTTGGGTCCAGTCCAGATACGCAGTATTTT
>TRBJ2-1|TRBV20-1|.|TRBD2
CSARPSGNEQFF
TGCAGTGCTAGACCTAGCGGCAATGAGCAGTTCTTC
>TRBJ1-1|TRBV12-3/TRBV12-4|few|.
CASSLMGPNTEAFF
TGTGCCAGCAGTTTAATGGGGCCAAACACTGAAGCTTTCTTT
>TRBJ2-1|TRBV11-3|many|.
CASSWGDGGEQFF
TGTGCCAGCAGTTGGGGGGACGGCGGTGAGCAGTTCTTC
>TRBJ2-2|TRBV6-5|few|.
CASSYSMGPNTGELFF
TGTGCCAGCAGTTACAGTATGGGTCCGAACACCGGGGAGCTGTTTTTT
>TRBJ1-3|TRBV5-1|many|TRBD1
CASSLGTGGPGNTIYF
TGCGCCAGCAGCTTAGGGACAGGGGGCCCAGGAAACACCATATATTTT
>TRBJ1-4|TRBV6-2/TRBV6-3|many|TRBD1
CASSYRSGTGDEKLFF
TGTGCCAGCAGTTATCGATCCGGGACAGGGGATGAAAAACTGTTTTTT
>TRBJ2-1|TRBV9|few|.
CASSASGTNSYNEQFF
TGTGCCAGCAGCGCGTCCGGGACCAACTCCTACAATGAGCAGTTCTTC
>TRBJ1-2|TRBV7-9|many|.
CASSLPPATNYGYTF
TGTGCCAGCAGCCTACCTCCAGCGACTAACTATGGCTACACCTTC
>TRBJ2-7|TRBV6-5|.|TRBD1
CASTTLRGQHGGSYEQYF
TGTGCCAGCACCACCCTGAGGGGGCAACACGGTGGGTCCTACGAGCAGTACTTC